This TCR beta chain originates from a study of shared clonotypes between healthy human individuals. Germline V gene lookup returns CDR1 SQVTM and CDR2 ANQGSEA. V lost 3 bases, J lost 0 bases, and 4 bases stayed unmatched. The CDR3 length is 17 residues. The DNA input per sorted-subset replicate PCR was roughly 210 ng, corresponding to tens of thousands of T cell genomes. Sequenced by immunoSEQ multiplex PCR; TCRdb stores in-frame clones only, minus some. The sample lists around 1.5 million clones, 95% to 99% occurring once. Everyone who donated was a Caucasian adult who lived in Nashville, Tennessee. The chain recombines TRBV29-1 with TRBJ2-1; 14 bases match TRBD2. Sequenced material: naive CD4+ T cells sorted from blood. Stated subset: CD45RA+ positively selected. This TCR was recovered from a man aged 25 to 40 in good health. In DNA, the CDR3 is TGCAGCGTTGAGGGACTAGCGGGAGAGGACTCCTACAATGAGCAGTTCTTC. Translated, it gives CSVEGLAGEDSYNEQFF.